The present entry profiles one T cell receptor beta chain with its context. From germline, CDR1 is SGHTA and CDR2 FQGNSA. V was pared by 5 bases and J by 5 bases, with 15 bases between. This CDR3 has 14 residues. Measured with immunoSEQ multiplex PCR; TCRdb has only the in-frame clones, and not every one. Seen here are approximately 2.4 million clones, approximately 96% observed once, and the top ten hold over 0.1%. This record belongs to a study of shared clonotypes between healthy human individuals. The sequencing input was naive CD4+ T cells sorted from blood. The subset denotes: CD45RA+ positively selected. The chain has TRBV7-2 and TRBJ1-1; D uncertain. The clonotype originates from a young man in good health. Here the CDR3 reads CASSRDFWRTEAFF. The CDR3 DNA sequence: TGTGCCAGCAGCAGGGATTTCTGGAGAACTGAAGCTTTCTTT.